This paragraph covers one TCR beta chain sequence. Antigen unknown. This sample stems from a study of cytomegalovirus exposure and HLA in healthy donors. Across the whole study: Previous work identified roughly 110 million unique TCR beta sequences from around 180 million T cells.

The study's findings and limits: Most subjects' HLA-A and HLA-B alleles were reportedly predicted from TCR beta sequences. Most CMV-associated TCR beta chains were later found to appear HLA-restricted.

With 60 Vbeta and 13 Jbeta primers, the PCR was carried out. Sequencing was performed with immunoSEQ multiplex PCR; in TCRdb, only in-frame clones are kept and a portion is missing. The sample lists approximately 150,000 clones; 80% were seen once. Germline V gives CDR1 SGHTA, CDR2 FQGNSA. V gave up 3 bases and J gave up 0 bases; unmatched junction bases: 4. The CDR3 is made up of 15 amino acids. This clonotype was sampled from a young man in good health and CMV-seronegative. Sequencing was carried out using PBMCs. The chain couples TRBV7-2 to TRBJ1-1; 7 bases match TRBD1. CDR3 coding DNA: TGTGCCAGCAGCTTTGATGACAGGGTGAACACTGAAGCTTTCTTT. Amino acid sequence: CASSFDDRVNTEAFF.